These 27 T cell receptor beta chains originate from one sample sequenced in a study of regulatory T cells in long-lasting Graves disease. Relying on iRepertoire HTBI primers and Arm-PCR of CDR3 regions, the team built TCR beta libraries. One entry per CDR3 protein, called by TCRdb with MiXCR from the multiplex PCR reads. This sample carries approximately 270,000 distinct CDR3 sequences, about 18% of them seen once, and the ten largest clones take approximately 15%. Time point indicated: newly diagnosed GD, antithyroid drugs for less than 3 months. The TCR library was prepared using RNA isolated from PBMCs. These data were also filed under a second study, of T cells in Graves' hyperthyroidism and ophthalmopathy.

This material consisted of peripheral blood mononuclear cells (PBMCs), taken at new diagnosis, from a patient treated with antithyroid drugs. The receptors originated from a woman aged 30 to 39 with Graves disease.

The chain has TRBV6-2 or TRBV6-3 and TRBJ2-3; TRBD2 matches 15 bases. J was trimmed by 6 bases and V by 8 bases; bases with no gene match: 6. The CDR3 is made up of 15 amino acids. Germline lookup yields CDR1 MNHEY and CDR2 SVGEGT. For the CDR3, the DNA is TGTGCCAGCCGAGGACTAGCGGGGGGGCCTGATACGCAGTATTTT. It encodes CASRGLAGGPDTQYF.

This clonotype has ten or more counts. This chain links TRBV12-3 or TRBV12-4 with TRBJ1-2; D is perhaps TRBD1 (6 bases). Between the trimmed V and J ends, which lost 6 bases and 4 bases, there was a span of 15 bases. The CDR3 sequence is 14 residues long. This CDR3 is CASSLERGTYGYTF. The CDR3 DNA is TGTGCCAGCAGCCTAGAAAGGGGGACCTATGGCTACACCTTC.

This clonotype has a count of ten or more. The gene calls are TRBV20-1 and TRBJ1-2, with D possibly being TRBD1 (5 bases). The CDR3 has 14 residues. Looked up from germline, CDR1 is DFQATT and CDR2 is SNEGSKA (reference sequence). The ends were cut back, 0 bases at V and 4 bases at J, with 12 bases in the middle. The DNA of the CDR3 is TGCAGTGCTAGAGACCCGACAGACGCCTATGGCTACACCTTC. As protein: CSARDPTDAYGYTF.

This clonotype has a count of ten or more. The genes are TRBV20-1 and TRBJ1-2; 7 nucleotides line up with TRBD1. Germline V gene data show CDR1 as DFQATT and CDR2 as SNEGSKA (reference sequence). The CDR3 spans 14 residues. The V segment lost 1 base and the J segment 6 bases; nucleotides outside the gene matches: 8. CDR3 in amino acids: CSARGQGGSNGYTF. CDR3 nucleotide sequence: TGCAGTGCTAGAGGACAGGGAGGAAGTAATGGCTACACCTTC.

The sample holds many counts of this clonotype. The J gene is TRBJ2-7, the V gene TRBV11-2; D is unresolved. The V gene's germline CDR1 is SGHAT and CDR2 FQNNGV. This CDR3 has 14 amino acids. The V and J ends lost 5 bases and 1 base respectively, with 12 bases between them. As DNA, the CDR3 is TGTGCCAGCAGCCCGCCCGACAATTCCTACGAGCAGTACTTC. It is translated as CASSPPDNSYEQYF.

This clonotype was counted at least ten times. V and J are TRBV5-1 and TRBJ1-4; no clear D gene. The germline gives CDR1 SGHRS, CDR2 YFSETQ. The CDR3 runs 16 residues. The ends were cut back, 0 bases at V and 0 bases at J, with 9 bases in the middle. The CDR3 DNA reads as TGCGCCAGCAGCTTGGCACAGACCGCAACTAATGAAAAACTGTTTTTT. Protein sequence: CASSLAQTATNEKLFF.

This clonotype showed up many times. The chain recombines TRBV10-2 with TRBJ2-3; 7 bases match TRBD2. Germline CDR1 WSHSY, CDR2 SAAADI. This CDR3 has 18 amino acids. Trimming at V came to 4 bases and at J to 4 bases, leaving 17 bases not matched to a gene. This CDR3 reads CASSGPPPRRGRADTQYF. The CDR3 nucleotides read TGCGCCAGCAGTGGCCCCCCGCCGAGACGGGGGAGGGCAGATACGCAGTATTTT.

This clonotype was counted a single time. This may be a read error: a much more frequent sequence differs by one nucleotide. The conserved phenylalanine or tryptophan normally closing the CDR3 is absent here, so this likely arose from a read error. The chain couples TRBV7-9 to TRBJ2-5; a weak D match, TRBD2 (7 bases). V was clipped by 5 bases and J by 5 bases, with 12 bases between them. The CDR3 is 13 amino acids. The germline V gene has CDR1 SEHNR and CDR2 FQNEAQ (reference sequence). The CDR3 nucleotides are TGTGCCAGCAGCCGGGGGGCGGTGGAGACCCAGTACTTA. Its protein product is CASSRGAVETQYL.

This clonotype was counted many times. The rearrangement links TRBV4-1 to TRBJ2-1, with 7 bases fitting TRBD1. Unmatched junction bases numbered 12, after V lost 6 bases and J lost 4 bases. The CDR3 has 16 amino acids. Germline V gene data show CDR1 as MGHRA and CDR2 as YSYEKL. The CDR3 region is CASRWDSLSGYNEQFF. CDR3 nucleotide sequence: TGCGCCAGCAGGTGGGACAGCCTCTCTGGTTACAATGAGCAGTTCTTC.

The chain employs TRBV4-2 and TRBJ2-1; 12 nucleotides match TRBD2. V lost 4 bases, J lost 3 bases, and 13 bases stayed unmatched. Per the germline V gene, CDR1 is LGHNA and CDR2 is YNFKEQ. The CDR3 contains 19 residues. DNA for the CDR3: TGTGCCAGCAGCCTGAGTACACCTGGACTAGCGGGGAACTACAATGAGCAGTTCTTC. This codes for CASSLSTPGLAGNYNEQFF.

Ten or more counts support this clonotype. V and J are TRBV5-4 and TRBJ2-5, with TRBD1 identical over 7 bases. Per germline, CDR1 SGHNT and CDR2 YYREEE (reference sequence). The CDR3 loop spans 16 amino acids. The V and J ends lost 0 bases and 3 bases, in that order; junction bases with no gene match: 8. DNA for the CDR3: TGTGCCAGCAGCTTGGCGACACAGGGGACAAAAGAGACCCAGTACTTC. It specifies CASSLATQGTKETQYF.

This clonotype was seen more than once but under ten times. This clone may be a read error of a much larger clone one base away. The CDR3 does not end in the conserved phenylalanine or tryptophan, so this is likely a read error. V is TRBV3-1 and J is TRBJ1-2; 9 bases line up with TRBD1. CDR1 LGHDT and CDR2 YNNKEL come from the germline V gene (reference sequence). The CDR3 sequence is 18 residues long. V was pared by 3 bases and J by 4 bases, with 15 bases of the junction left unmatched. The CDR3: CASSHHRDRASFSYGYTL. DNA of the CDR3: TGTGCCAGCAGCCATCACCGGGACAGGGCTTCGTTTAGCTATGGCTACACCCTC.

In its sample, this clonotype was seen a few times. This sequence joins TRBV20-1 and TRBJ2-1; tentative D call: TRBD2 (7 bases). The CDR3 spans 15 residues. V gave up 6 bases and J gave up 8 bases, with 23 bases separating them. Germline values: CDR1 DFQATT, CDR2 SNEGSKA (reference sequence). The CDR3 region has the DNA TGCAGTGCAAGGGGGGGCAGGGTCGGGGTTGATGAGCAGTTCTTC. Its translation is CSARGGRVGVDEQFF.

This clonotype has a count of ten or more. The genes are TRBV29-1 and TRBJ1-6; no definite D call. The CDR3 is 13 amino acids. Trimming pared 4 bases from V and 9 bases from J, leaving 13 bases between. From germline, CDR1 is SQVTM and CDR2 ANQGSEA. DNA for the CDR3: TGCAGCGTTGCGGACCGTTCGTTTTCACCCCTCCACTTT. This codes for CSVADRSFSPLHF.

The table lists this clonotype with many counts. This chain joins TRBV6-1 and TRBJ2-3, with TRBD1 matching 7 bases. CDR3 size: 14 residues. The J segment lost 5 bases and the V segment lost 6 bases, leaving 8 bases of the junction unmatched. In germline, CDR1 is MNHNS, CDR2 SASEGT. This CDR3 reads CASSDNRGGDTQYF. In nucleotides, the CDR3 is TGTGCCAGCAGCGATAACAGGGGTGGAGATACGCAGTATTTT.

This clonotype came up many times. The chain uses TRBV12-3 or TRBV12-4 and TRBJ1-1; 8 nucleotides align to TRBD1. This CDR3 is 15 amino acids long. Germline trimming cut 6 bases from V and 5 bases from J; bases unmatched to any gene: 11. This CDR3 reads CASSPVTGVRTEAFF. The CDR3 DNA follows: TGTGCCAGCAGCCCTGTGACAGGGGTAAGGACTGAAGCTTTCTTT.

There are many counts of this clonotype. V and J are TRBV4-1 and TRBJ2-1, with unresolved D. V lost 1 base to trimming and J lost 5 bases, with 12 bases between them. From germline, CDR1 is MGHRA and CDR2 YSYEKL. This CDR3 spans 15 amino acids. CDR3 in amino acids: CASSQVGQPDNEQFF. The CDR3 DNA is TGCGCCAGCAGCCAAGTAGGCCAGCCAGACAATGAGCAGTTCTTC.

This clonotype was picked up many times. The chain couples TRBV11-2 to TRBJ1-1, with a tentative D call TRBD1 (5 bases). Trimming pared 2 bases from V and 6 bases from J, leaving 10 bases between. The CDR3 length is 13 residues. Germline lookup yields CDR1 SGHAT and CDR2 FQNNGV. The CDR3 DNA sequence: TGTGCCAGCAGCTTAATTTTAGGGGCTGAAGCTTTCTTT. It specifies CASSLILGAEAFF.

The CDR3 DNA is TGCGCCAGCAGCCCGGAGATGGTGAGCTCTGGAAACACCATATATTTT. It encodes CASSPEMVSSGNTIYF. The chain joins TRBV4-1 to TRBJ1-3; D not resolved. Germline values: CDR1 MGHRA, CDR2 YSYEKL. There are 16 residues in the CDR3. V dropped 4 bases and J dropped 0 bases, with 13 bases sitting between them.

This clonotype was counted at least ten times. The gene calls are TRBV12-3 or TRBV12-4 and TRBJ2-3; 7 nucleotides line up with TRBD1. CDR3 length: 15 residues. Trimming at V came to 4 bases and at J to 2 bases, leaving 6 bases not matched to a gene. CDR3 protein: CASSSLTGYTDTQYF. The CDR3, as DNA: TGTGCCAGCAGTTCACTGACAGGGTACACAGATACGCAGTATTTT.

This clonotype was observed at least ten times. The chain combines TRBV5-5 with TRBJ2-7; no firm D call. V was cut by 0 bases and J by 2 bases, with 9 bases left in between. CDR3 size: 14 residues. CDR1 SGHKS and CDR2 YYEKEE come from the germline V gene (reference sequence). CDR3 in amino acids: CASSLDNTPYEQYF. Written as DNA, the CDR3 is TGTGCCAGCAGCTTGGACAATACCCCCTACGAGCAGTACTTC.

This clonotype was seen repeatedly, ten times or more. The rearrangement links TRBV20-1 to TRBJ1-4; D not resolved. This CDR3 contains 14 residues. V was cut by 4 bases and J by 7 bases, with 16 bases left in between. Germline assignment: CDR1 DFQATT and CDR2 SNEGSKA (reference sequence). The CDR3 is CSAKLEGFGEKLFF. Here the CDR3 DNA reads TGCAGTGCTAAGCTCGAAGGTTTCGGTGAAAAACTGTTTTTT.

The gene calls are TRBV7-2 and TRBJ2-5; D gene uncertain. This CDR3 has 15 residues. Trimming shortened V by 5 bases and J by 5 bases, and 18 bases separated the two germline ends. The germline gives CDR1 SGHTA, CDR2 FQGNSA. CDR3 in DNA: TGTGCCAGCAGCCTCGGCCGGGTGCTTAAGGAGACCCAGTACTTC. Protein: CASSLGRVLKETQYF.

Notes on this clonotype: This likely came from a read error, as a far larger clone is one base away. This rearrangement joins TRBV3-1 to TRBJ2-5; 9 nucleotides agree with TRBD1. The germline V gene has CDR1 LGHDT and CDR2 YNNKEL (reference sequence). The V segment lost 4 bases and the J segment 11 bases; nucleotides outside the gene matches: 14. CDR3 size: 15 residues. The CDR3 DNA reads as TGTGCCAGCAGCCCCGGACAGGGGAAGCGCGATGAGCAGTACTTC. Amino acid sequence: CASSPGQGKRDEQYF.

This rearrangement joins TRBV9 to TRBJ1-6, with D possibly matching TRBD1 (5 bases). The CDR3 is 14 residues long. Trimming cost V 3 bases and J 8 bases, with 12 bases left between them. The V gene's germline CDR1 is SGDLS and CDR2 YYNGEE. The CDR3 DNA reads as TGTGCCAGCAGCGGAACAGGAACCGATTCACCCCTCCACTTT. Its translation: CASSGTGTDSPLHF.

About this clonotype itself: A read error is the likely source, as a far larger clone sits one nucleotide away. This chain connects TRBV12-3 or TRBV12-4 to TRBJ1-2; TRBD1 matches 7 bases. This CDR3 is 14 amino acids long. Trimming at V came to 7 bases and at J to 12 bases, leaving 17 bases not matched to a gene. The CDR3 reads CASIAPGSGGGHTF. For the CDR3, the DNA is TGTGCCAGCATAGCCCCAGGGTCAGGGGGGGGCCACACCTTC.

In regard to this clonotype: This may come from a read error, since a much larger clone is one base off. This rearrangement joins TRBV6-2 or TRBV6-3 to TRBJ2-1; TRBD2 matches 10 bases. Trimming cost V 7 bases and J 4 bases; bases outside gene matches: 1. Germline V gene lookup returns CDR1 MNHEY and CDR2 SVGEGT. The CDR3 extends over 13 amino acids. CDR3 bases: TGTGCCAGCACACTAGCGGGGTACAATGAGCAGTTCTTC. Translated, it gives CASTLAGYNEQFF.